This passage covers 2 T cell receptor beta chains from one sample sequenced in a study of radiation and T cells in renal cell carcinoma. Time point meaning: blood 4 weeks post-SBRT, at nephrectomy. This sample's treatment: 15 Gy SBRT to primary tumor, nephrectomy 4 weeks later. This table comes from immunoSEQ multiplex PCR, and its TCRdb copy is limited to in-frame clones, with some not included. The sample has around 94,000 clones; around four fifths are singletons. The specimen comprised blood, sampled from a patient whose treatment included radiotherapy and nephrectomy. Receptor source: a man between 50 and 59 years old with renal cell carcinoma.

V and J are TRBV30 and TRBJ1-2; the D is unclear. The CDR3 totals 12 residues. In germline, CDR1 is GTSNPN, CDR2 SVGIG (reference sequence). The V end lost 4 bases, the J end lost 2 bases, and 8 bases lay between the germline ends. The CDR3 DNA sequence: TGTGCCTGGACCCCGGGAAACTATGGCTACACCTTC. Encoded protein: CAWTPGNYGYTF.

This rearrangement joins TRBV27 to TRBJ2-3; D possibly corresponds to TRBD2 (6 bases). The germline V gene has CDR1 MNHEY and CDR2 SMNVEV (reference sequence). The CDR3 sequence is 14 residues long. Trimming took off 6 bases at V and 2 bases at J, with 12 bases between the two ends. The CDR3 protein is CASSREYDTDTQYF. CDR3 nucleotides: TGTGCCAGCAGCCGGGAGTATGACACAGATACGCAGTATTTT.